These T cell receptor beta chains were read from a single sample in a study of T cell repertoires in cytomegalovirus infection. Each CDR3 protein is one row after TCRdb ran MiXCR on the reads. This sample has about 230,000 distinct CDR3 sequences, with approximately 22% found just once. Sequenced: CD8+ T cells from PBMCs. The receptors come from a human donor in good health (CMV status not recorded). Some clones in this sample may be carry-over from other donors' samples. The CDR3 runs from the conserved cysteine through the conserved F or W. The D gene is left open where the match is weak. Rows give clone size only sometimes, using once, few, many, or a class for an expanded clone.

D gene: NA
V gene: TRBV12-3/TRBV12-4
J gene: TRBJ2-1
clone size: few
CDR3 protein: CATLGAEQFF
CDR3 DNA: TGTGCCACCCTGGGGGCTGAGCAGTTCTTC

D gene: NA
V gene: TRBV5-1
J gene: TRBJ1-1
clone size: few
CDR3 protein: CASSYQGSDTEAFF
CDR3 DNA: TGCGCCAGCAGCTATCAGGGTTCGGACACTGAAGCTTTCTTT

D gene: NA
V gene: TRBV12-3/TRBV12-4
J gene: TRBJ2-2
clone size: few
CDR3 protein: CASTSPGGLTGELFF
CDR3 DNA: TGTGCCAGCACCTCCCCGGGGGGCCTTACCGGGGAGCTGTTTTTT

D gene: NA
V gene: TRBV27
J gene: TRBJ1-1
clone size: NA
CDR3 protein: CASSLQGTYTEAFF
CDR3 DNA: TGTGCCAGCAGTTTGCAGGGAACGTACACTGAAGCTTTCTTT

D gene: NA
V gene: TRBV29-1
J gene: TRBJ2-7
clone size: few
CDR3 protein: CSVHKPRVREQYF
CDR3 DNA: TGCAGCGTCCACAAACCCAGGGTGCGAGAGCAGTACTTC

D gene: NA
V gene: TRBV12-3/TRBV12-4
J gene: TRBJ1-1
clone size: many
CDR3 protein: CASSLVPGSGTEAFF
CDR3 DNA: TGTGCCAGCAGTTTAGTACCGGGGTCGGGCACTGAAGCTTTCTTT

D gene: NA
V gene: TRBV6-2/TRBV6-3
J gene: TRBJ1-2
clone size: few
CDR3 protein: CASSYDAVNLEGNYGYTF
CDR3 DNA: TGTGCCAGCAGTTACGATGCTGTCAATCTGGAAGGGAACTATGGCTACACCTTC

D gene: TRBD2
V gene: TRBV5-5
J gene: TRBJ2-7
clone size: few
CDR3 protein: CASSFLAGDSYEQYF
CDR3 DNA: TGTGCCAGCAGCTTCCTAGCGGGGGACTCCTACGAGCAGTACTTC

D gene: TRBD1
V gene: TRBV19
J gene: TRBJ2-1
clone size: few
CDR3 protein: CASSAGTGVNEQFF
CDR3 DNA: TGTGCCAGTAGTGCCGGGACAGGGGTCAATGAGCAGTTCTTC

D gene: NA
V gene: TRBV19
J gene: TRBJ1-1
clone size: many
CDR3 protein: CASSIGNTEAFF
CDR3 DNA: TGTGCCAGTAGTATCGGGAACACTGAAGCTTTCTTT

D gene: NA
V gene: TRBV12-3/TRBV12-4
J gene: TRBJ2-3
clone size: few
CDR3 protein: CASSLYGQIASTDTQYF
CDR3 DNA: TGTGCCAGCAGTCTTTACGGACAGATCGCTAGCACAGATACGCAGTATTTT

D gene: NA
V gene: TRBV2
J gene: TRBJ1-1
clone size: NA
CDR3 protein: CASSDNTANTEAFF
CDR3 DNA: TGTGCCAGCAGTGACAATACAGCTAACACTGAAGCTTTCTTT

D gene: NA
V gene: TRBV2
J gene: TRBJ1-3
clone size: NA
CDR3 protein: CASSPFPGASNTIYF
CDR3 DNA: TGTGCCAGCAGCCCATTCCCAGGCGCGTCTAACACCATATATTTT

D gene: NA
V gene: TRBV2
J gene: TRBJ1-1
clone size: NA
CDR3 protein: CASKDGGRNAEAFF
CDR3 DNA: TGTGCCAGTAAAGATGGAGGCCGAAATGCTGAAGCTTTCTTT

D gene: TRBD2
V gene: TRBV7-6
J gene: TRBJ2-1
clone size: few
CDR3 protein: CASSLVAGGRDEQFF
CDR3 DNA: TGTGCCAGCAGCTTAGTAGCGGGGGGAAGGGATGAGCAGTTCTTC

D gene: NA
V gene: TRBV28
J gene: TRBJ2-5
clone size: NA
CDR3 protein: CASRRRGHEAQYF
CDR3 DNA: TGTGCCAGCAGGAGACGCGGCCATGAGGCCCAGTACTTC

D gene: TRBD1
V gene: TRBV12-3/TRBV12-4
J gene: TRBJ2-1
clone size: few
CDR3 protein: CASSSAGGNEQFF
CDR3 DNA: TGTGCCAGCAGTTCAGCAGGGGGCAATGAGCAGTTCTTC

D gene: NA
V gene: TRBV28
J gene: TRBJ2-7
clone size: few
CDR3 protein: CASSFYPGGPYEQYF
CDR3 DNA: TGTGCCAGCAGTTTTTATCCAGGGGGGCCCTACGAGCAGTACTTC

D gene: TRBD1
V gene: TRBV7-9
J gene: TRBJ2-7
clone size: NA
CDR3 protein: CASSPRGTGGSYEQYF
CDR3 DNA: TGTGCCAGCAGCCCTCGAGGGACAGGGGGAAGCTACGAGCAGTACTTC

D gene: TRBD1
V gene: TRBV3-1
J gene: TRBJ1-1
clone size: NA
CDR3 protein: CASSRPGQGYTEAFF
CDR3 DNA: TGTGCCAGCAGCCGGCCGGGACAGGGTTATACTGAAGCTTTCTTT

D gene: NA
V gene: TRBV11-2
J gene: TRBJ2-1
clone size: few
CDR3 protein: CASIANNEQFF
CDR3 DNA: TGTGCCAGCATCGCCAACAATGAGCAGTTCTTC

D gene: NA
V gene: TRBV7-6
J gene: TRBJ2-7
clone size: many
CDR3 protein: CASSPEGTYEQYF
CDR3 DNA: TGTGCCAGCAGCCCAGAGGGGACCTACGAGCAGTACTTC

D gene: TRBD2
V gene: TRBV20-1
J gene: TRBJ2-1
clone size: few
CDR3 protein: CSADPSGGAGEQFF
CDR3 DNA: TGCAGTGCTGACCCTAGCGGGGGGGCTGGTGAGCAGTTCTTC

D gene: NA
V gene: TRBV12-3/TRBV12-4
J gene: TRBJ2-3
clone size: NA
CDR3 protein: CASRLFGGTDTQYF
CDR3 DNA: TGTGCCAGCAGATTATTTGGCGGCACAGATACGCAGTATTTT

D gene: TRBD2
V gene: TRBV20-1
J gene: TRBJ2-1
clone size: NA
CDR3 protein: CSARGTSGIWCEQFF
CDR3 DNA: TGCAGTGCTAGGGGGACTAGCGGGATTTGGTGTGAGCAGTTCTTC

D gene: NA
V gene: TRBV2
J gene: TRBJ2-1
clone size: few
CDR3 protein: CASSEALLDTYNEQFF
CDR3 DNA: TGTGCCAGCAGTGAAGCGCTTCTGGACACCTACAATGAGCAGTTCTTC

D gene: TRBD1
V gene: TRBV28
J gene: TRBJ2-7
clone size: few
CDR3 protein: CASSFLQGAGNEQYF
CDR3 DNA: TGTGCCAGCAGTTTTCTACAGGGGGCCGGCAACGAGCAGTACTTC

D gene: TRBD1
V gene: TRBV19
J gene: TRBJ2-1
clone size: NA
CDR3 protein: CASSSTGQGPYNEQFF
CDR3 DNA: TGTGCCAGTAGTAGTACGGGACAGGGACCCTACAATGAGCAGTTCTTC

D gene: NA
V gene: TRBV24-1
J gene: TRBJ1-5
clone size: NA
CDR3 protein: CATSDFSNQPQHF
CDR3 DNA: TGTGCCACCAGTGATTTTAGCAATCAGCCCCAGCATTTT

D gene: NA
V gene: TRBV5-1
J gene: TRBJ2-5
clone size: many
CDR3 protein: CASSLTGADQETQYF
CDR3 DNA: TGCGCCAGCAGCTTAACGGGGGCCGACCAAGAGACCCAGTACTTC

D gene: NA
V gene: TRBV5-1
J gene: TRBJ2-3
clone size: few
CDR3 protein: CASSQSWGDGTDTQYF
CDR3 DNA: TGCGCCAGCAGCCAATCTTGGGGGGACGGCACAGATACGCAGTATTTT

D gene: NA
V gene: TRBV7-8
J gene: TRBJ1-5
clone size: many
CDR3 protein: CASSAGQFSNQPQHF
CDR3 DNA: TGTGCCAGCAGCGCAGGACAGTTTAGCAATCAGCCCCAGCATTTT

D gene: NA
V gene: TRBV7-9
J gene: TRBJ2-5
clone size: NA
CDR3 protein: CASSQLWETQYF
CDR3 DNA: TGTGCCAGCAGCCAACTTTGGGAGACCCAGTACTTC

D gene: NA
V gene: TRBV12-3/TRBV12-4
J gene: TRBJ2-1
clone size: NA
CDR3 protein: CASSRLLGGNEQFF
CDR3 DNA: TGTGCCAGCAGCCGACTGCTCGGCGGGAATGAGCAGTTCTTC

D gene: NA
V gene: TRBV12-3/TRBV12-4
J gene: TRBJ2-1
clone size: many
CDR3 protein: CASSGTPHKYNEQFF
CDR3 DNA: TGTGCCAGCAGCGGGACACCTCATAAATACAATGAGCAGTTCTTC

D gene: TRBD1
V gene: TRBV2
J gene: TRBJ2-7
clone size: NA
CDR3 protein: CASSDPGQAYEQYF
CDR3 DNA: TGTGCCAGCAGTGACCCCGGACAGGCCTACGAGCAGTACTTC

D gene: NA
V gene: TRBV19
J gene: TRBJ2-6
clone size: NA
CDR3 protein: CASSIDHARGFSGANVLTF
CDR3 DNA: TGTGCCAGTAGTATAGATCATGCTAGGGGCTTCTCTGGGGCCAACGTCCTGACTTTC

D gene: TRBD1
V gene: TRBV3-1
J gene: TRBJ1-1
clone size: NA
CDR3 protein: CASSLGGTGAFF
CDR3 DNA: TGTGCCAGCAGCCTAGGTGGGACAGGGGCTTTCTTT